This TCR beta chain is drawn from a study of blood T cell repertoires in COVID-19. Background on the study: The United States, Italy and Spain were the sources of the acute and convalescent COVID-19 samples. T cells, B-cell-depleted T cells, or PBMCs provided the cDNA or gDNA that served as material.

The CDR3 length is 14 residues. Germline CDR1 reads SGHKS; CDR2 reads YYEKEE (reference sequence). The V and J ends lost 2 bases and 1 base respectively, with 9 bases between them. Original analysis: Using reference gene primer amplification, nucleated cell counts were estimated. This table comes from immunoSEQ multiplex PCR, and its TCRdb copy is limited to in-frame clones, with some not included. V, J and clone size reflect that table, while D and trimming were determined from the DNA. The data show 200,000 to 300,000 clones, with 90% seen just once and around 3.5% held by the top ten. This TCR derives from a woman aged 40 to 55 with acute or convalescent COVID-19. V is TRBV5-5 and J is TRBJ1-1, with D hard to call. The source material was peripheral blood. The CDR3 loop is CASSFGPGNTEAFF. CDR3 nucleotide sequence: TGTGCCAGCAGCTTTGGTCCAGGGAACACTGAAGCTTTCTTT.